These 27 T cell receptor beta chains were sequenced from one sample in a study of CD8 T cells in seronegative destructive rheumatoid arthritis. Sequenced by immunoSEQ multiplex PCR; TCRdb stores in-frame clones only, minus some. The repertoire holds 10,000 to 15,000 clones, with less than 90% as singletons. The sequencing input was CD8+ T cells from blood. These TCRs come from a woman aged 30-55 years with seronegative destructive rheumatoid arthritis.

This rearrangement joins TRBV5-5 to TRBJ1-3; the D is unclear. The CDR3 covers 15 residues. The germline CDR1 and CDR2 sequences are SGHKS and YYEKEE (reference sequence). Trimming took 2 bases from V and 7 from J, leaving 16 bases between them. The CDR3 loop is CASSFGVGLGNTIYF. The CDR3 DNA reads TGTGCCAGCAGCTTCGGGGTAGGGTTGGGGAACACCATATATTTT.

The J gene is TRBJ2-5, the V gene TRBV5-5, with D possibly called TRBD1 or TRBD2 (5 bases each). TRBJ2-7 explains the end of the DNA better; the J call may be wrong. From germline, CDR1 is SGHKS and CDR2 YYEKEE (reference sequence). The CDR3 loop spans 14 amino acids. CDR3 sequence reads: CASSWLVGAYEQYF. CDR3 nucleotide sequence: TGTGCCAGCAGCTGGCTAGTGGGGGCCTACGAGCAGTACTTC.

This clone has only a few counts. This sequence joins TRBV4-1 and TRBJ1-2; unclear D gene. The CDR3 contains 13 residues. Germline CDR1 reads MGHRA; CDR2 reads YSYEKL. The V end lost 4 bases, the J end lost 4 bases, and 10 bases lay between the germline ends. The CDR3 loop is CASSPSLSYGYTF. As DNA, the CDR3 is TGCGCCAGCAGCCCGAGTCTATCCTATGGCTACACCTTC.

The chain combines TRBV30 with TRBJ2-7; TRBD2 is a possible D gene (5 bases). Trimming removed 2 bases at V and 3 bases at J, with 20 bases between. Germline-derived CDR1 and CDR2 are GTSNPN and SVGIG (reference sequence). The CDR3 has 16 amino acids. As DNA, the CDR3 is TGTGCCTGGAGTCGCCCCCCTGGGAGAGCCGACTACGAGCAGTACTTC. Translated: CAWSRPPGRADYEQYF. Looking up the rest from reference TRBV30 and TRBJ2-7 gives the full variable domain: SQTIHQWPATLVQPVGSPLSLECTVEGTSNPNLYWYRQAAGRGLQLLFYSVGIGQISSEVPQNLSASRPQDRQFILSSKKLLLSDSGFYLCAWSRPPGRADYEQYFGPGTRLTVT.

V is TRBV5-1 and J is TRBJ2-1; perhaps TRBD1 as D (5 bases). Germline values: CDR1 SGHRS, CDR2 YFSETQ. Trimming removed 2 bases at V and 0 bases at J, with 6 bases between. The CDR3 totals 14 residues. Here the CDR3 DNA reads TGCGCCAGCAGCTTAGACAGCTCCTACAATGAGCAGTTCTTC. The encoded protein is CASSLDSSYNEQFF.

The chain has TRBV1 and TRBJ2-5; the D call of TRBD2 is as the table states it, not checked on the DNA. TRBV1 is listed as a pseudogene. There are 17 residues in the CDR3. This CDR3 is CTSSRTNSGRIKETQYF. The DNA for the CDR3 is TGCACCAGCAGCCGAACGAATTCCGGGAGGATCAAAGAGACCCAGTACTTC.

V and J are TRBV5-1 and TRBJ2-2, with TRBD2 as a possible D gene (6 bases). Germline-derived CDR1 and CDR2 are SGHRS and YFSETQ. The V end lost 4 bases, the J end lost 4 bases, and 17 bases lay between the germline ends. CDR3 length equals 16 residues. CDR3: CASSPFLMEGTGELFF. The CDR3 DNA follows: TGCGCCAGCAGCCCCTTCCTAATGGAGGGCACCGGGGAGCTGTTTTTT.

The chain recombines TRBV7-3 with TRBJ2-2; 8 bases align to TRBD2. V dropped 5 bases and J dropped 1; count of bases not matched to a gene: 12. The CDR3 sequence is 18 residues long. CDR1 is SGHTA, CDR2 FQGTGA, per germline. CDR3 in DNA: TGTGCCAGCAGCCAATTAGCGGGGATTGCTTTGAACACCGGGGAGCTGTTTTTT. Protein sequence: CASSQLAGIALNTGELFF.

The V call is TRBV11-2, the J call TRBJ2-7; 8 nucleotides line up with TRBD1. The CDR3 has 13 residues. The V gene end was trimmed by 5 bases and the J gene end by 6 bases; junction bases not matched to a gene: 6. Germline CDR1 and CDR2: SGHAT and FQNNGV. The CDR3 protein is CASSPGTGFEQYF. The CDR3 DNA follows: TGTGCCAGCAGCCCAGGGACAGGTTTCGAGCAGTACTTC.

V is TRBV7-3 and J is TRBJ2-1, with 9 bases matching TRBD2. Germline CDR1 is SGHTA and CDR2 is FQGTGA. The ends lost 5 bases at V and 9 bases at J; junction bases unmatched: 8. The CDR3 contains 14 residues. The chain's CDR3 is CASSEGGGASEQFF. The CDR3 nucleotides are TGTGCCAGCAGCGAAGGCGGGGGGGCCTCTGAGCAGTTCTTC.

CDR3 coding DNA: TGTGCCAGCAGCGACCGACTAGCGGGGGACCCAGATACGCAGTATTTT. As protein: CASSDRLAGDPDTQYF. The chain carries TRBV9 and TRBJ2-3; 12 bases fit TRBD2. The trim removed 3 bases at V and 4 bases at J, leaving 6 bases unmatched. CDR3 size: 16 residues. Germline V gene lookup returns CDR1 SGDLS and CDR2 YYNGEE. Supplemented by reference TRBV9 and TRBJ2-3, the full variable domain reads DSGVTQTPKHLITATGQRVTLRCSPRSGDLSVYWYQQSLDQGLQFLIQYYNGEERAKGNILERFSAQQFPDLHSELNLSSLELGDSALYFCASSDRLAGDPDTQYFGPGTRLTVL.

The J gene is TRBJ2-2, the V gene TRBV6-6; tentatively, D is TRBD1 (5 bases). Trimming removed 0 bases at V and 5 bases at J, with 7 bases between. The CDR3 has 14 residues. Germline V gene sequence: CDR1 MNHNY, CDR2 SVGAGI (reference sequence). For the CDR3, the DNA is TGTGCCAGCAGTTACTCTGGGGCAACCGGGGAGCTGTTTTTT. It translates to CASSYSGATGELFF.

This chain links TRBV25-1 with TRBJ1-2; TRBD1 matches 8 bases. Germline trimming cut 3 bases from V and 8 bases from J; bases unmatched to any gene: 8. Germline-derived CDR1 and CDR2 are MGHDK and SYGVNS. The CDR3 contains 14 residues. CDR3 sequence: CASSDPGTGLGYTF. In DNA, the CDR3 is TGTGCCAGCAGTGATCCCGGGACAGGCCTAGGCTACACCTTC.

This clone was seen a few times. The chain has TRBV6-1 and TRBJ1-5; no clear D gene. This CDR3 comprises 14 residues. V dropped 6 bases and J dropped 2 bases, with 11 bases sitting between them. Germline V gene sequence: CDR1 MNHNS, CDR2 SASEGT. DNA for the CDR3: TGTGCCAGCAGCCCTTTCGGGGGCAATCAGCCCCAGCATTTT. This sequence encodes CASSPFGGNQPQHF.

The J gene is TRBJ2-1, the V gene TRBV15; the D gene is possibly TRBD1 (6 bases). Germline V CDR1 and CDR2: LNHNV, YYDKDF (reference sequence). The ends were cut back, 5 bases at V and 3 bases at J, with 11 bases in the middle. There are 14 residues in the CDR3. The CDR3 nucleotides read TGTGCCACCAGCTCGCTACAGGGCTACAATGAGCAGTTCTTC. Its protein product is CATSSLQGYNEQFF.

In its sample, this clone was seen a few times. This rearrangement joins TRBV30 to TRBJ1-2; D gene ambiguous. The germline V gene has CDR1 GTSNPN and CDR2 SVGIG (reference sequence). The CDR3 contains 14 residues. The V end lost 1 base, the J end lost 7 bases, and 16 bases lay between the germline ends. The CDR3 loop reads CAWSATRAGFGYTF. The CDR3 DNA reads TGTGCCTGGAGTGCCACCCGGGCGGGTTTTGGCTACACCTTC.

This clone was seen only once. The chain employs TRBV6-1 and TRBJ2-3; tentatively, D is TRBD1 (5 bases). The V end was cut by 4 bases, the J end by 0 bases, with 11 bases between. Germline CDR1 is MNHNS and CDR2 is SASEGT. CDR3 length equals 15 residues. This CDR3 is CASSGAGMSTDTQYF. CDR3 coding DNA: TGTGCCAGCAGTGGGGCAGGGATGAGCACAGATACGCAGTATTTT.

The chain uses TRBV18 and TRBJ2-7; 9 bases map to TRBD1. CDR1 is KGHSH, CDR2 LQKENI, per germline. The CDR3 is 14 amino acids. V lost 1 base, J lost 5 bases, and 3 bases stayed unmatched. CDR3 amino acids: CASSPRDRVNEQYV. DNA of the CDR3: TGTGCCAGCTCACCACGGGACAGGGTCAACGAGCAGTACGTC.

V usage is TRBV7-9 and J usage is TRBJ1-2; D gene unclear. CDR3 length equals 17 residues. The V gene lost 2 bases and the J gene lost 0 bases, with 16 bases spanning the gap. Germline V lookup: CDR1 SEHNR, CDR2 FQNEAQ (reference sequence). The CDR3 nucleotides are TGTGCCAGCAGCTTACCCCTTCCTGCGGTGGCTAACTATGGCTACACCTTC. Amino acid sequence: CASSLPLPAVANYGYTF. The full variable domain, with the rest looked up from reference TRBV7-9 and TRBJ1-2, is DTGVSQNPRHKITKRGQNVTFRCDPISEHNRLYWYRQTLGQGPEFLTYFQNEAQLEKSRLLSDRFSAERPKGSFSTLEIQRTEQGDSAMYLCASSLPLPAVANYGYTFGSGTRLTVV.

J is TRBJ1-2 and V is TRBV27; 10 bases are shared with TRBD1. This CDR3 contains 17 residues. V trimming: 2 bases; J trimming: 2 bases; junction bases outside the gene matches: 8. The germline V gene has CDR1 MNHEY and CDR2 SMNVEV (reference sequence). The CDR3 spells CASSLSIGDRGNYGYTF. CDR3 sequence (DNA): TGTGCCAGCAGTTTAAGTATAGGGGACAGGGGAAACTATGGCTACACCTTC.

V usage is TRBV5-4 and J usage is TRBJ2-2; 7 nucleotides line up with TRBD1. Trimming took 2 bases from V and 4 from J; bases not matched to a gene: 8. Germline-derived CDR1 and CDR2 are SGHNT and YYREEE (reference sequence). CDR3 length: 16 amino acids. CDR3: CASSLTGQGVTGELFF. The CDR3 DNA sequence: TGTGCCAGCAGCTTAACTGGTCAGGGGGTCACCGGGGAGCTGTTTTTT. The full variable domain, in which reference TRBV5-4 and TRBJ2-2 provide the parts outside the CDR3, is ETGVTQSPTHLIKTRGQQVTLRCSSQSGHNTVSWYQQALGQGPQFIFQYYREEENGRGNFPPRFSGLQFPNYSSELNVNALELDDSALYLCASSLTGQGVTGELFFGEGSRLTVL.

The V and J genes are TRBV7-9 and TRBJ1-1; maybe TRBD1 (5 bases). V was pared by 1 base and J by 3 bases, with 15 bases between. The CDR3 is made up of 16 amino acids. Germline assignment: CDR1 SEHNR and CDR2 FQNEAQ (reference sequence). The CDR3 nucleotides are TGTGCCAGCAGCTTAGGCCCCAGGGTGGTTGACACTGAAGCTTTCTTT. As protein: CASSLGPRVVDTEAFF.

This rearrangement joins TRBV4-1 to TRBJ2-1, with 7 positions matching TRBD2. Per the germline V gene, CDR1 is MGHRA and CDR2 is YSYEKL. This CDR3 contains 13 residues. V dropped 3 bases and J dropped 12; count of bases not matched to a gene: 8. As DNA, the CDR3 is TGCGCCAGCAGCCAGGACCCGGCGGGGGTGCAGTTCTTC. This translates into CASSQDPAGVQFF.

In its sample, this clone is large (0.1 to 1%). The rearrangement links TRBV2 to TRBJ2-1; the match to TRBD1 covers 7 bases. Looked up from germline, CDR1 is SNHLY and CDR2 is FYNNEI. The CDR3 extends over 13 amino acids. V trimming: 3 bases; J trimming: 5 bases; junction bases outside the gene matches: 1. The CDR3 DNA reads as TGTGCCAGCAGTGACGGGACAGACAATGAGCAGTTCTTC. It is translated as CASSDGTDNEQFF.

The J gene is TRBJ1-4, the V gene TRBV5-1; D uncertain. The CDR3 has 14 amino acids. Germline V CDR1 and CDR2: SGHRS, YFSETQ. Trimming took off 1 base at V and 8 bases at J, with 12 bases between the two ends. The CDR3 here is CASSLSGSKEKLFF. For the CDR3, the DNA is TGCGCCAGCAGCTTGTCGGGGAGTAAAGAAAAACTGTTTTTT.

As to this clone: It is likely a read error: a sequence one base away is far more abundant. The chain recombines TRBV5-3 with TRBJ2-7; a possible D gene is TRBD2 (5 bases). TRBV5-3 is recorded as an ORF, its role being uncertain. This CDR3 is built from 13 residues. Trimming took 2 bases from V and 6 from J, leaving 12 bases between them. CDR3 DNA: TGTGCCAGAAGCTTAATGGGTGGAGGCGAGCAGTACTTC. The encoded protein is CARSLMGGGEQYF.

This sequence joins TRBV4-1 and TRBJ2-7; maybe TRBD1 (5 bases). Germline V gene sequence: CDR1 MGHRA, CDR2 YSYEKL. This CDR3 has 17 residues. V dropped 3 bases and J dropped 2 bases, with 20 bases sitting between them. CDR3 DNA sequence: TGCGCCAGCAGCCATCAGGCCAATCCTGACAGACCCTACGAGCAGTACTTC. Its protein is CASSHQANPDRPYEQYF.